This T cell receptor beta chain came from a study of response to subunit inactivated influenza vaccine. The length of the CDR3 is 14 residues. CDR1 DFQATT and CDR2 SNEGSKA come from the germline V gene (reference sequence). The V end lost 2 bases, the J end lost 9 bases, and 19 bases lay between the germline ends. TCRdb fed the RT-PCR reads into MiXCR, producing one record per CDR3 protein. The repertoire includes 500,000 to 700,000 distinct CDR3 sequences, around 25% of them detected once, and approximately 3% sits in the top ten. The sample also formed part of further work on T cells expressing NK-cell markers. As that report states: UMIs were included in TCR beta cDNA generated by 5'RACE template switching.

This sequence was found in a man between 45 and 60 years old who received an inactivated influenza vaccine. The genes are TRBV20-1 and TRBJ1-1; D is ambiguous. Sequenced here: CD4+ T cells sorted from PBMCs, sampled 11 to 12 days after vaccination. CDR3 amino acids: CSARQFRGSGKAFF. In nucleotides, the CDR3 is TGCAGTGCTAGACAGTTCCGAGGGTCGGGTAAAGCTTTCTTT.